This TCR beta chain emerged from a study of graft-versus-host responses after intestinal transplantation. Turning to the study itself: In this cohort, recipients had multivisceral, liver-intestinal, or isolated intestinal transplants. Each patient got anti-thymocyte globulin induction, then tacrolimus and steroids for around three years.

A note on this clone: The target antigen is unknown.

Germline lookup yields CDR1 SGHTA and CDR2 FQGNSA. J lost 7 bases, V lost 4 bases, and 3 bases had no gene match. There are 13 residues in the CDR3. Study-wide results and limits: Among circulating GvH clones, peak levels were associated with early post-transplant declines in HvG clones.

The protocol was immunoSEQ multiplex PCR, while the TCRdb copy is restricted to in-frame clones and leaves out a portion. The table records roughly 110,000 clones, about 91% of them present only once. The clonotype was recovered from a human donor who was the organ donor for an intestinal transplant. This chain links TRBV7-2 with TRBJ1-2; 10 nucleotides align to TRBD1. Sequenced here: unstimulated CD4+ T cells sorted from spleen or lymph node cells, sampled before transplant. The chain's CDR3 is CASSYRDRGGYTF. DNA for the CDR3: TGTGCCAGCAGCTACCGGGACAGGGGTGGCTACACCTTC. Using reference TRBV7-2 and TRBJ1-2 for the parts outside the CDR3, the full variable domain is GAGVSQSPSNKVTEKGKDVELRCDPISGHTALYWYRQSLGQGLEFLIYFQGNSAPDKSGLPSDRFSAERTGGSVSTLTIQRTQQEDSAVYLCASSYRDRGGYTFGSGTRLTVV.